Sequencing of this T cell receptor (beta chain) was carried out in a study of blood T cell repertoires in COVID-19. Per the authors' pipeline: Amplified reference gene primers provided the basis for estimating nucleated cell counts. TCRdb keeps only in-frame clones here, not all; method: immunoSEQ multiplex PCR. V and J calls and clone size are copied from that table; D and trimming were computed from the DNA. The sample has approximately 10,000 clones, around 88% seen once; the top ten hold approximately 7.6%. V gave up 4 bases and J gave up 4 bases, with 7 bases separating them. The germline CDR1 and CDR2 sequences are SEHNR and FQNEAQ (reference sequence). This CDR3 contains 13 residues.

The receptor was isolated from a human donor with active COVID-19. The donor label of this sample is uncertain. Sample: peripheral blood. V and J are TRBV7-9 and TRBJ2-2, with no clear D. CDR3 residues: CASSYTITGELFF. The CDR3 DNA follows: TGTGCCAGCAGCTACACGATCACCGGGGAGCTGTTTTTT.